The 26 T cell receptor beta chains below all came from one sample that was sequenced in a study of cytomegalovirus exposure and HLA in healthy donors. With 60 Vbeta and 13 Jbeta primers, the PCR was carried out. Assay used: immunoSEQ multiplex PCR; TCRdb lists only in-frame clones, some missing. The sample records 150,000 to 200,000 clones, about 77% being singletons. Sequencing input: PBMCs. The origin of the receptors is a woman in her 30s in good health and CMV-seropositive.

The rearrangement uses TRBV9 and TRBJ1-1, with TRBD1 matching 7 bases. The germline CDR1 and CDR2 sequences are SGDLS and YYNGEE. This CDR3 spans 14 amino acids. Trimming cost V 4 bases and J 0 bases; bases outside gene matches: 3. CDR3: CASSKGAVNTEAFF. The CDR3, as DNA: TGTGCCAGCAGCAAGGGGGCGGTGAACACTGAAGCTTTCTTT.

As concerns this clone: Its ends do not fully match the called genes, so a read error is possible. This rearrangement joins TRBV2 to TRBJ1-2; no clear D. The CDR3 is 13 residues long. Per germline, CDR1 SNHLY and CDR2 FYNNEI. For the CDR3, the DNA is TGTGCCAGCAGTGAAGCGGGCTCCGCTGGCCACACCTTC. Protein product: CASSEAGSAGHTF. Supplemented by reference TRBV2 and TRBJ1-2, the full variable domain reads EPEVTQTPSHQVTQMGQEVILRCVPISNHLYFYWYRQILGQKVEFLVSFYNNEISEKSEIFDDQFSVERPDGSNFTLKIRSTKLEDSAMYFCASSEAGSAGHTFGSGTRLTVV.

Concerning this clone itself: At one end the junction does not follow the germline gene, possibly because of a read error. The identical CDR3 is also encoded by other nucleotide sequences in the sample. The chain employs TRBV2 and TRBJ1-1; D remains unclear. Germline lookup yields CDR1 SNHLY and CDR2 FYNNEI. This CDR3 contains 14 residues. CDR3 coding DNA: TGCGCCAGCAGTGGCCGGAGGGTACAAACTGAAGCTTTCTTT. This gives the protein CASSGRRVQTEAFF.

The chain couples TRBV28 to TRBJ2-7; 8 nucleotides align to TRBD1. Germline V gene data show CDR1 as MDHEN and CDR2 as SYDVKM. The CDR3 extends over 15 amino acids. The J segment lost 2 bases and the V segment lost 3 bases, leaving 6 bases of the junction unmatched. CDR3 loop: CASSLAQGATYEQYF. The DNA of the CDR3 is TGTGCCAGCAGTTTGGCGCAGGGGGCCACCTACGAGCAGTACTTC.

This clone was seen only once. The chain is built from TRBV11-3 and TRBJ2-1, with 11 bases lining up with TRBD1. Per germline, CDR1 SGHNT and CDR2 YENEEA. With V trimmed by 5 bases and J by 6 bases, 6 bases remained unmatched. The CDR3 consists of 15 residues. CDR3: CASSRGGTGGNEQFF. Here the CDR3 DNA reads TGTGCCAGCAGCCGGGGGGGGACAGGGGGCAATGAGCAGTTCTTC.

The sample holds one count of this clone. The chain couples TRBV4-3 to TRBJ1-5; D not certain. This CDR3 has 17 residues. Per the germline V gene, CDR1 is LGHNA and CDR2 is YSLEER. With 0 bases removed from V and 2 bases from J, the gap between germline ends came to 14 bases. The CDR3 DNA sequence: TGCGCCAGCAGCCAAGAGTCCGGGTTTCCGGGCAATCAGCCCCAGCATTTT. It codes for CASSQESGFPGNQPQHF.

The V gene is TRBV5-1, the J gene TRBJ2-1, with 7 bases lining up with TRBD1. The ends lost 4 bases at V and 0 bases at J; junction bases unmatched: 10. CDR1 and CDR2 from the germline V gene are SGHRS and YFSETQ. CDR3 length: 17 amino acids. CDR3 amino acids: CASSPLGTESSYNEQFF. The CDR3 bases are TGCGCCAGCAGCCCACTCGGGACAGAGAGCTCCTACAATGAGCAGTTCTTC.

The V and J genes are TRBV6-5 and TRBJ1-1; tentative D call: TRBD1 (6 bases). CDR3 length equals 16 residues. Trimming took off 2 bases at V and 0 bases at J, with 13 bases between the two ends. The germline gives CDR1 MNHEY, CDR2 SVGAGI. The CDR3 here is CASSYDPGEMNTEAFF. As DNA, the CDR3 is TGTGCCAGCAGTTACGATCCAGGGGAAATGAACACTGAAGCTTTCTTT.

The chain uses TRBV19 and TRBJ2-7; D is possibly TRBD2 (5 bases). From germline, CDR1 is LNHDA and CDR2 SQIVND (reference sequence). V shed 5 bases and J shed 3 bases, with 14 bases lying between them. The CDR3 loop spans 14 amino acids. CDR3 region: CASSLGLGDYEQYF. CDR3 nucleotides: TGTGCCAGTAGTTTAGGACTTGGAGACTACGAGCAGTACTTC.

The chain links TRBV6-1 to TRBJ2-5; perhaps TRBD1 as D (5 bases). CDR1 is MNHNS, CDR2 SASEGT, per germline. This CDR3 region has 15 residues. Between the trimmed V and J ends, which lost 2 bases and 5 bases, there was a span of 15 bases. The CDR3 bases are TGTGCCAGCAGTGAAAGGGGAAGGACGTGGGAGACCCAGTACTTC. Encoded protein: CASSERGRTWETQYF.

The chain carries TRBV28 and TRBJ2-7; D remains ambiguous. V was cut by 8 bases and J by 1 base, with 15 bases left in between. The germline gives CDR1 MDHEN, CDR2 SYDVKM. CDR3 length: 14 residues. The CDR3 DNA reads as TGTGCCAGCTCAACTCCGGGTCCTTCCTACGAGCAGTACTTC. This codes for CASSTPGPSYEQYF.

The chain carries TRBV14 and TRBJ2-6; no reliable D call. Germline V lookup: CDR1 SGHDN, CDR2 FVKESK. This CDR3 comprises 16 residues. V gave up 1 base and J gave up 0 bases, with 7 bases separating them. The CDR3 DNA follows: TGTGCCAGCAGCCAAGCTATTATCTCTGGGGCCAACGTCCTGACTTTC. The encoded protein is CASSQAIISGANVLTF.

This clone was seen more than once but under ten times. CDR3 nucleotide sequence: TGTGCCAGCCCGGGACTAGCGGAACCCTACGAGCAGTACTTC. It is translated as CASPGLAEPYEQYF. The rearrangement links TRBV2 to TRBJ2-7; 11 positions match TRBD2. Looked up from germline, CDR1 is SNHLY and CDR2 is FYNNEI. V was pared by 8 bases and J by 2 bases, with 5 bases of the junction left unmatched. CDR3 length: 14 amino acids.

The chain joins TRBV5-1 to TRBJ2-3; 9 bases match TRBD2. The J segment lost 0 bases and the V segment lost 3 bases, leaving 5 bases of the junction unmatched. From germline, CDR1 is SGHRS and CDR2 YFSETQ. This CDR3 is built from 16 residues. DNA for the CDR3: TGCGCCAGCAGCTATGGACTAGCGCTTAGCACAGATACGCAGTATTTT. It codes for CASSYGLALSTDTQYF. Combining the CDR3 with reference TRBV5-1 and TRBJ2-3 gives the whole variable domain KAGVTQTPRYLIKTRGQQVTLSCSPISGHRSVSWYQQTPGQGLQFLFEYFSETQRNKGNFPGRFSGRQFSNSRSEMNVSTLELGDSALYLCASSYGLALSTDTQYFGPGTRLTVL.

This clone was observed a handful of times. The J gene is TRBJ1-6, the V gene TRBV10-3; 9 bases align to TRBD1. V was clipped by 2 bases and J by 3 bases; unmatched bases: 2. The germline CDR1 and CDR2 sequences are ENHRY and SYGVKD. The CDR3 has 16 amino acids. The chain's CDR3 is CAISEGTGSYNSPLHF. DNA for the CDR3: TGTGCCATCAGTGAGGGGACAGGGAGCTATAATTCACCCCTCCACTTT.

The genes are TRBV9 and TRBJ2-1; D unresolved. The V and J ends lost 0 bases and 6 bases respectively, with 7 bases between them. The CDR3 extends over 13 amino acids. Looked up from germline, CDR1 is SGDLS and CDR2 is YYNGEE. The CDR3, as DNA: TGTGCCAGCAGCGTAGACACCGTCAATGAGCAGTTCTTC. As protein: CASSVDTVNEQFF.

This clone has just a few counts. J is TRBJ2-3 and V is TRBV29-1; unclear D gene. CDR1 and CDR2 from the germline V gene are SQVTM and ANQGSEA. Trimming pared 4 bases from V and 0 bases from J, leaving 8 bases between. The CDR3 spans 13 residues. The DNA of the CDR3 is TGCAGCGTTGCTGGGCCTAGCACAGATACGCAGTATTTT. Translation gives CSVAGPSTDTQYF.

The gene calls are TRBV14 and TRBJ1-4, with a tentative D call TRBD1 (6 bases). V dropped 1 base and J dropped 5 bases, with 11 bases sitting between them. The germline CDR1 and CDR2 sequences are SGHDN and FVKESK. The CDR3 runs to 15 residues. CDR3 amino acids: CASSQGDRKNEKLFF. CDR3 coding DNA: TGTGCCAGCAGCCAAGGCGACAGGAAGAATGAAAAACTGTTTTTT.

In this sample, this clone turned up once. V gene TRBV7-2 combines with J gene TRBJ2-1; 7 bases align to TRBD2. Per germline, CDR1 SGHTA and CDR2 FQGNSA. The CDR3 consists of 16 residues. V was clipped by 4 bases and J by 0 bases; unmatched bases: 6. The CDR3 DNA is TGTGCCAGCAGCTCCCGGACGGGGGGCTCCTACAATGAGCAGTTCTTC. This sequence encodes CASSSRTGGSYNEQFF.

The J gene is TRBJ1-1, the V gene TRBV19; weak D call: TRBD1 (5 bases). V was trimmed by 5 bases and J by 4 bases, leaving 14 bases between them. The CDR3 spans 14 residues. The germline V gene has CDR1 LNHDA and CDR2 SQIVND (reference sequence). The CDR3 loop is CASSSGGFSTEAFF. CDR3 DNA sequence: TGTGCCAGTAGTTCCGGGGGGTTTAGCACTGAAGCTTTCTTT.

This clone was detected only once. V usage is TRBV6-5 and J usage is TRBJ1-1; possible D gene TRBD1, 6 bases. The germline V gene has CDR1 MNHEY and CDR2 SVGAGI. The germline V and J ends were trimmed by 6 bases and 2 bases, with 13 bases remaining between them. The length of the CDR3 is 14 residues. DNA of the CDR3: TGTGCCAGCAGATTGTTAGGGGGTAACACTGAAGCTTTCTTT. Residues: CASRLLGGNTEAFF.

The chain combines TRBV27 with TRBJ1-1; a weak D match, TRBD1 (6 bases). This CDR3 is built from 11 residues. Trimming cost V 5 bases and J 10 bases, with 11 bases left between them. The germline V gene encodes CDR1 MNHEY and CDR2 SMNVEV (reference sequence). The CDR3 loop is CASSEGDAAFF. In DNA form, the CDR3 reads TGTGCCAGCAGTGAGGGGGACGCAGCTTTCTTT.

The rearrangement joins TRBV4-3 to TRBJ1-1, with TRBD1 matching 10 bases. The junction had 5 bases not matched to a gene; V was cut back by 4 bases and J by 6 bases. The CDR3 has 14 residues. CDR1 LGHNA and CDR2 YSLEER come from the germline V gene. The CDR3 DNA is TGCGCCAGCAGCCCCGGGACAGGGGCTCCTGAAGCTTTCTTT. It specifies CASSPGTGAPEAFF.

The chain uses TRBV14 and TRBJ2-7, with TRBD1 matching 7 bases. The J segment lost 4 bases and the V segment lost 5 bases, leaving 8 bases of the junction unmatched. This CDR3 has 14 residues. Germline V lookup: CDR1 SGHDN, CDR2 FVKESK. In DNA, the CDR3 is TGTGCCAGCAGCGATACAGGGGTTGCGTACGAGCAGTACTTC. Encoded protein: CASSDTGVAYEQYF. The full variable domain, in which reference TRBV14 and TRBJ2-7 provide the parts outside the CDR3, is EAGVTQFPSHSVIEKGQTVTLRCDPISGHDNLYWYRRVMGKEIKFLLHFVKESKQDESGMPNNRFLAERTGGTYSTLKVQPAELEDSGVYFCASSDTGVAYEQYFGPGTRLTVT.

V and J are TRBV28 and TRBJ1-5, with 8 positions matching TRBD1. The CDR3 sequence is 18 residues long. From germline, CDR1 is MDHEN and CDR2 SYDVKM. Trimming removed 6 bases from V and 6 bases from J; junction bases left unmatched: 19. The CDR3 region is CASSEPSFWDRSGQPQHF. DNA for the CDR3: TGTGCCAGCAGCGAACCCTCCTTTTGGGACAGGAGCGGTCAGCCCCAGCATTTT.

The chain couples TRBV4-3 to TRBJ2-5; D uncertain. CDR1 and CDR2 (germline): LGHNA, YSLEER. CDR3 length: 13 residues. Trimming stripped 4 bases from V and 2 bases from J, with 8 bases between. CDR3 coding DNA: TGCGCCAGCAGCCCAACGGTTCAAGAGACCCAGTACTTC. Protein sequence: CASSPTVQETQYF.